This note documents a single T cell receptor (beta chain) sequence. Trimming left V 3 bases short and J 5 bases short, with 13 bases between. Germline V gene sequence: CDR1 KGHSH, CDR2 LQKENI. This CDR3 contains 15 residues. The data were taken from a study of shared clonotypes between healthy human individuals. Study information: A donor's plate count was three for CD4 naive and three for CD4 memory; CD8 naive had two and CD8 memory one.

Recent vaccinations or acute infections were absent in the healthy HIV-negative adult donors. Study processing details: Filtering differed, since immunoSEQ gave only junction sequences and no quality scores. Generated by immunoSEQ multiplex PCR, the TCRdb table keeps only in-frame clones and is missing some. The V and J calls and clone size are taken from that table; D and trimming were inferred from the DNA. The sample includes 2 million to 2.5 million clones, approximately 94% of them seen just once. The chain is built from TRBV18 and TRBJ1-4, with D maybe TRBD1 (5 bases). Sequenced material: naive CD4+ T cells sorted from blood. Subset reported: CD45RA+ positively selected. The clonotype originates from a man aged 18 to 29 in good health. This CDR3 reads CASSPYTGPNEKLFF. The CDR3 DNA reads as TGTGCCAGCTCACCCTACACGGGGCCCAATGAAAAACTGTTTTTT.